Below are 24 T cell receptor beta chains sequenced from a single sample in a study of cytomegalovirus exposure and HLA in healthy donors. Primers for the PCR totalled 60 Vbeta and 13 Jbeta. Here immunoSEQ multiplex PCR was the method, and the copy in TCRdb shows in-frame clones only, minus some. This table holds roughly 100,000 clones, 70% to 80% found once. The sequencing input was PBMCs. These receptor sequences come from a boy under 18 in good health and CMV-seronegative.

The chain is built from TRBV14 and TRBJ2-7; tentative D call: TRBD1 (5 bases). CDR1 SGHDN and CDR2 FVKESK come from the germline V gene. The CDR3 consists of 15 residues. The V gene lost 0 bases and the J gene lost 4 bases, with 13 bases spanning the gap. The chain's CDR3 is CASSQDRDSIYEQYF. Written as DNA, the CDR3 is TGTGCCAGCAGCCAAGATCGCGACAGTATTTACGAGCAGTACTTC.

V gene TRBV30 combines with J gene TRBJ1-3; the D gene is possibly TRBD1 (5 bases). The germline V and J ends were trimmed by 3 bases and 5 bases, with 14 bases remaining between them. The CDR3 consists of 14 residues. From germline, CDR1 is GTSNPN and CDR2 SVGIG (reference sequence). DNA for the CDR3: TGTGCCTGGAGCCTTACAGGAGACCGAAACACCATATATTTT. This translates into CAWSLTGDRNTIYF.

This chain connects TRBV5-6 to TRBJ2-5, with TRBD2 identical over 11 bases. TRBJ2-7 explains the end of the DNA better; the J call may be wrong. In germline, CDR1 is SGHDT, CDR2 YYEEEE. The length of the CDR3 is 15 residues. DNA for the CDR3: TGTGCCAGCAGCTCGTGGCCCGGACTAGCGGGCGAGCAGTACTTC. This translates into CASSSWPGLAGEQYF.

The chain joins TRBV5-4 to TRBJ2-1; TRBD1 matches 8 bases. Germline V gives CDR1 SGHNT, CDR2 YYREEE (reference sequence). The CDR3 is made up of 13 amino acids. V trimming: 3 bases; J trimming: 9 bases; junction bases outside the gene matches: 5. Here the CDR3 DNA reads TGTGCCAGCAGCTGGACAGGGCCGGGTGAGCAGTTCTTC. This translates into CASSWTGPGEQFF.

This clone was counted a few times. The chain uses TRBV6-6 and TRBJ1-1; 8 bases agree with TRBD1. Germline V gene data show CDR1 as MNHNY and CDR2 as SVGAGI (reference sequence). V dropped 7 bases and J dropped 10; count of bases not matched to a gene: 11. CDR3 length: 13 amino acids. The CDR3 spells CASTTGTGGGAFF. The DNA for the CDR3 is TGTGCCAGCACCACGGGGACAGGTGGGGGAGCTTTCTTT.

The V call is TRBV6-6, the J call TRBJ1-2; unclear D gene. CDR1 MNHNY and CDR2 SVGAGI come from the germline V gene (reference sequence). The CDR3 has 14 amino acids. The V end was cut by 2 bases, the J end by 2 bases, with 9 bases between. CDR3 sequence (DNA): TGTGCCAGCAGTTACGGGCCAGGCAACTATGGCTACACCTTC. Translating it yields CASSYGPGNYGYTF.

J is TRBJ2-5 and V is TRBV5-1; maybe TRBD2 (6 bases). V lost 1 base to trimming and J lost 2 bases, with 12 bases between them. The germline V gene has CDR1 SGHRS and CDR2 YFSETQ. The CDR3 loop spans 15 amino acids. This CDR3 is CASSLLSGAQETQYF. CDR3 nucleotide sequence: TGCGCCAGCAGCTTGCTTAGCGGAGCTCAAGAGACCCAGTACTTC.

This clone showed up just a few times. The chain carries TRBV4-1 and TRBJ1-5; D ambiguous. CDR3 length equals 17 residues. V lost 6 bases, J lost 5 bases, and 23 bases lay in between. CDR1 is MGHRA, CDR2 YSYEKL, per germline. The CDR3 sequence: CASSPLVGVRRDQPQHF. DNA for the CDR3: TGCGCCAGCAGTCCACTTGTAGGCGTCCGGAGAGATCAGCCCCAGCATTTT.

The chain uses TRBV25-1 and TRBJ1-4; D not certain. This CDR3 comprises 15 residues. CDR1 and CDR2 from the germline V gene are MGHDK and SYGVNS. Trimming took off 6 bases at V and 7 bases at J, with 18 bases between the two ends. The CDR3 DNA follows: TGTGCCAGCAGCGGTTTGGTCGTTCGGGGTGAAAAACTGTTTTTT. It encodes CASSGLVVRGEKLFF.

This sequence joins TRBV13 and TRBJ2-7; 10 positions match TRBD2. Unmatched junction bases numbered 11, after V lost 5 bases and J lost 7 bases. Germline V gives CDR1 PRHDT, CDR2 FYEKMQ (reference sequence). The CDR3 length is 15 residues. In DNA form, the CDR3 reads TGTGCCAGCAGCAGCCGACTAGCGGGCTCCTCTGAGCAGTACTTC. The encoded protein is CASSSRLAGSSEQYF. Filled out from reference TRBV13 and TRBJ2-7, the complete variable domain reads AAGVIQSPRHLIKEKRETATLKCYPIPRHDTVYWYQQGPGQDPQFLISFYEKMQSDKGSIPDRFSAQQFSDYHSELNMSSLELGDSALYFCASSSRLAGSSEQYFGPGTRLTVT.

The chain couples TRBV12-5 to TRBJ1-5, with D perhaps TRBD1 (5 bases). The germline V and J ends were trimmed by 1 base and 5 bases, with 9 bases remaining between them. Germline V gene sequence: CDR1 LGHNT, CDR2 FRNRAP. The CDR3 length is 14 residues. The CDR3 DNA follows: TGTGCTAGTGGTTTGGGGAGGGGTGATCAGCCCCAGCATTTT. This sequence encodes CASGLGRGDQPQHF.

The chain uses TRBV6-4 and TRBJ1-2; D call uncertain. The CDR3 is 16 residues long. Germline-derived CDR1 and CDR2 are MRHNA and SNTAGT. Deletions cut 5 bases from V and 7 bases from J, with 23 bases between. In DNA form, the CDR3 reads TGTGCCAGCAGTTCATTCATCGCTAGCGCCGAGCGTGGCTACACCTTC. This gives the protein CASSSFIASAERGYTF.

The chain is built from TRBV28 and TRBJ1-2; D ambiguous. The V and J ends lost 3 bases and 8 bases respectively, with 22 bases between them. CDR1 and CDR2 (germline): MDHEN, SYDVKM. CDR3 length: 16 amino acids. The CDR3 sequence is CASSLFAGSISLGYTF. The CDR3 coding sequence is TGTGCCAGCAGTTTGTTTGCAGGAAGTATCTCGTTGGGCTACACCTTC.

The chain joins TRBV4-3 to TRBJ2-2; D might be TRBD1 (5 bases). V was pared by 4 bases and J by 0 bases, with 15 bases between. Germline loops: CDR1 LGHNA, CDR2 YSLEER. The CDR3 totals 17 residues. CDR3 in DNA: TGCGCCAGCAGCCTTCGCTTATGGGGCTCGAACACCGGGGAGCTGTTTTTT. Protein sequence: CASSLRLWGSNTGELFF.

This sequence joins TRBV5-6 and TRBJ1-2, with a tentative D call TRBD1 (5 bases). Germline V gene lookup returns CDR1 SGHDT and CDR2 YYEEEE. Trimming shortened V by 1 base and J by 4 bases, and 14 bases separated the two germline ends. The CDR3 spans 15 residues. In DNA, the CDR3 is TGTGCCAGCAGCTTGTGGAGGGGCGGGGTCTATGGCTACACCTTC. Its translation is CASSLWRGGVYGYTF.

This clone was counted a few times. Other DNA sequences in the same sample also yield this CDR3. The V gene is TRBV11-3, the J gene TRBJ2-7; D unclear. The CDR3 runs 11 residues. The V end lost 4 bases, the J end lost 2 bases, and 3 bases lay between the germline ends. CDR1 and CDR2 (germline): SGHNT, YENEEA. Written as DNA, the CDR3 is TGTGCCAGCAGCTCCACCTACGAGCAGTACTTC. Amino acid sequence: CASSSTYEQYF.

V usage is TRBV6-5 and J usage is TRBJ1-2; D not resolved. Trimming took 5 bases from V and 2 from J, leaving 15 bases between them. The germline V gene encodes CDR1 MNHEY and CDR2 SVGAGI. The CDR3 consists of 15 residues. The chain's CDR3 is CASSPSFRGNYGYTF. Here the CDR3 DNA reads TGTGCCAGCAGTCCTAGCTTTCGCGGCAACTATGGCTACACCTTC.

The chain couples TRBV6-1 to TRBJ2-5; 7 bases agree with TRBD2. Looked up from germline, CDR1 is MNHNS and CDR2 is SASEGT. V lost 0 bases to trimming and J lost 5 bases; unmatched junction nucleotides: 6. The CDR3 sequence is 15 residues long. Here the CDR3 reads CASSEAWGGVETQYF. In nucleotides, the CDR3 is TGTGCCAGCAGTGAAGCGTGGGGGGGTGTGGAGACCCAGTACTTC.

The chain recombines TRBV6-5 with TRBJ2-1, with 13 bases fitting TRBD2. Trimming cost V 6 bases and J 1 base; bases outside gene matches: 0. In germline, CDR1 is MNHEY, CDR2 SVGAGI. CDR3 length: 15 residues. The CDR3 protein is CASRLAGGSYNEQFF. The CDR3 region has the DNA TGTGCCAGCAGACTAGCGGGGGGGTCCTACAATGAGCAGTTCTTC.

The chain is built from TRBV9 and TRBJ1-1; 7 bases align to TRBD1. Germline values: CDR1 SGDLS, CDR2 YYNGEE. The V gene end was trimmed by 3 bases and the J gene end by 1 base; junction bases not matched to a gene: 9. The CDR3 runs to 16 residues. CDR3 DNA: TGTGCCAGCAGCGAATCAGAAGGGACAGCGAACACTGAAGCTTTCTTT. Protein: CASSESEGTANTEAFF. Full variable domain (missing parts from reference TRBV9 and TRBJ1-1): DSGVTQTPKHLITATGQRVTLRCSPRSGDLSVYWYQQSLDQGLQFLIQYYNGEERAKGNILERFSAQQFPDLHSELNLSSLELGDSALYFCASSESEGTANTEAFFGQGTRLTVV.

The rearrangement uses TRBV2 and TRBJ1-3; possible D gene TRBD1, 5 bases. Germline V CDR1 and CDR2: SNHLY, FYNNEI. This CDR3 is 14 amino acids long. V lost 4 bases to trimming and J lost 4 bases, with 11 bases between them. The CDR3 region has the DNA TGTGCCAGCAGTGCGGAGGGGAAAGGAAACACCATATATTTT. This sequence encodes CASSAEGKGNTIYF.

The V call is TRBV7-9, the J call TRBJ2-7; a weak D match, TRBD1 (5 bases). V was shortened by 1 base and J by 5 bases, with 12 bases between the two germline ends. The CDR3 totals 14 residues. CDR1 is SEHNR, CDR2 FQNEAQ, per germline (reference sequence). This CDR3 reads CASSLVAQGHEQYF. In DNA form, the CDR3 reads TGTGCCAGCAGCTTAGTTGCCCAGGGCCACGAGCAGTACTTC.

J is TRBJ2-2 and V is TRBV5-4; possibly TRBD2 for D (7 bases). V was cut by 3 bases and J by 4 bases, with 19 bases left in between. The CDR3 spans 17 residues. Germline loops: CDR1 SGHNT, CDR2 YYREEE (reference sequence). Written as DNA, the CDR3 is TGTGCCAGCAGCTCTGGGGGGCGGGGGACGTCCACCGGGGAGCTGTTTTTT. Its translation is CASSSGGRGTSTGELFF.

V is TRBV4-1 and J is TRBJ2-7, with 7 bases that match TRBD1. Germline loops: CDR1 MGHRA, CDR2 YSYEKL. The CDR3 sequence is 15 residues long. V gave up 2 bases and J gave up 0 bases; unmatched junction bases: 4. This CDR3 reads CASSQLQGTSYEQYF. The CDR3 coding sequence is TGCGCCAGCAGCCAACTACAGGGGACCTCCTACGAGCAGTACTTC.